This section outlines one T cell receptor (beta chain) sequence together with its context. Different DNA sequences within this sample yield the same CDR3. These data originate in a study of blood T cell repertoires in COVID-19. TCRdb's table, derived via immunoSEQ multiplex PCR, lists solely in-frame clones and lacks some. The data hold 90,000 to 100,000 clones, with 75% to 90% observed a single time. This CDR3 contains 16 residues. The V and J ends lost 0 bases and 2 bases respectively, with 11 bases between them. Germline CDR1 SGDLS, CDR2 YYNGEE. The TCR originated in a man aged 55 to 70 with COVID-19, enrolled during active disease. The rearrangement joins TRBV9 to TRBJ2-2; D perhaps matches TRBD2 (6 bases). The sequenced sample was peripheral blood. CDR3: CASSVGSGRNTGELFF. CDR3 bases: TGTGCCAGCAGCGTAGGAAGCGGGCGTAACACCGGGGAGCTGTTTTTT.